Shown below are 18 T cell receptor beta chains from a single sample sequenced in a study of siplizumab effects on memory and regulatory T cells. Using immunoSEQ multiplex PCR, the repertoire was profiled, and TCRdb retains in-frame clones only, with some absent. The sample holds about 57,000 clones; approximately 87% are singletons and the top ten take approximately 3.4%. Sample: memory CD4+ T cells sorted from blood. The receptors stem from a human donor in good health.

The rearrangement links TRBV7-8 to TRBJ2-5, with 8 bases fitting TRBD1. The trim removed 8 bases at V and 4 bases at J, leaving 6 bases unmatched. This CDR3 region has 13 residues. Germline V lookup: CDR1 SGHVS, CDR2 FQNEAQ. CDR3 region: CASLQGVRETQYF. In DNA, the CDR3 is TGTGCCAGCCTACAGGGGGTACGAGAGACCCAGTACTTC.

The chain employs TRBV28 and TRBJ1-1; the D is unclear. CDR1 is MDHEN, CDR2 SYDVKM, per germline. The CDR3 runs 13 residues. V shed 7 bases and J shed 5 bases, with 14 bases lying between them. The CDR3 DNA is TGTGCCAGCAACGAGGGAGGGAAGACTGAAGCTTTCTTT. It translates to CASNEGGKTEAFF.

The chain combines TRBV11-2 with TRBJ2-2; D is possibly TRBD1 (6 bases). The CDR3 has 15 residues. Germline V gives CDR1 SGHAT, CDR2 FQNNGV. Trimming cost V 1 base and J 8 bases, with 14 bases left between them. Here the CDR3 DNA reads TGTGCCAGCAGCTTAGGGGGACACACCACGGGGGAGCTGTTTTTT. Residues: CASSLGGHTTGELFF.

The CDR3 nucleotides are TGTGCCAGCTCACCAGCGGGCCGACTTTTTAGCAATCAGCCCCAGCATTTT. This codes for CASSPAGRLFSNQPQHF. The chain couples TRBV18 to TRBJ1-5; D call uncertain. The germline V and J ends were trimmed by 2 bases and 0 bases, with 14 bases remaining between them. CDR1 is KGHSH and CDR2 is LQKENI in the germline V gene. The CDR3 contains 17 residues.

J is TRBJ1-4 and V is TRBV29-1, with D perhaps TRBD1 (5 bases). V shed 1 base and J shed 8 bases, with 14 bases lying between them. The CDR3 has 14 amino acids. CDR1 is SQVTM and CDR2 is ANQGSEA in the germline V gene. This CDR3 reads CSVEVPGQKEKLFF. CDR3 in DNA: TGCAGCGTTGAAGTTCCAGGACAAAAGGAAAAACTGTTTTTT.

This chain uses TRBV7-6 with TRBJ2-3; D is unclear. Trimming removed 4 bases at V and 0 bases at J, with 8 bases between. Germline lookup yields CDR1 SGHVS and CDR2 FNYEAQ. The CDR3 runs to 14 residues. The CDR3 is CASSSGGSTDTQYF. CDR3 nucleotides: TGTGCCAGCAGCTCCGGCGGTAGCACAGATACGCAGTATTTT.

This chain links TRBV28 with TRBJ1-5; TRBD1 aligns across 7 bases. V was clipped by 10 bases and J by 5 bases; unmatched bases: 11. The CDR3 is 14 amino acids. Germline CDR1 and CDR2: MDHEN and SYDVKM. For the CDR3, the DNA is TGTGCCACCTCGGGACAGCTAATATATCAGCCCCAGCATTTT. This translates into CATSGQLIYQPQHF.

V usage is TRBV7-3 and J usage is TRBJ2-5; 7 positions match TRBD2. The V segment lost 3 bases and the J segment 5 bases; nucleotides outside the gene matches: 3. Germline lookup yields CDR1 SGHTA and CDR2 FQGTGA. CDR3 length equals 13 residues. This CDR3 is CASSFGGRETQYF. CDR3 coding DNA: TGTGCCAGCAGCTTCGGGGGGAGGGAGACCCAGTACTTC.

In DNA, the CDR3 is TGTGCCAGCAGCCAAGATTGGGACAGCTCCTACGAGCAGTACTTC. Residues: CASSQDWDSSYEQYF. This chain connects TRBV4-2 to TRBJ2-7; 7 bases match TRBD1. With V trimmed by 0 bases and J by 0 bases, 2 bases remained unmatched. This CDR3 is built from 15 residues. Germline CDR1 LGHNA, CDR2 YNFKEQ.

The chain uses TRBV7-2 and TRBJ2-3; 8 bases are shared with TRBD2. J was trimmed by 5 bases and V by 5 bases; bases with no gene match: 9. Germline lookup yields CDR1 SGHTA and CDR2 FQGNSA. This CDR3 region has 15 residues. CDR3: CASSPRLTSGDTQYF. In nucleotides, the CDR3 is TGTGCCAGCAGCCCCCGCCTCACTAGCGGAGATACGCAGTATTTT.

This clone was detected only once. The chain employs TRBV2 and TRBJ2-2; D gene unclear. V lost 2 bases, J lost 7 bases, and 17 bases lay in between. Germline loops: CDR1 SNHLY, CDR2 FYNNEI. The CDR3 has 16 residues. CDR3 in amino acids: CASSERVLDRIGELFF. The CDR3 coding sequence is TGTGCCAGCAGTGAACGCGTTCTAGATAGGATCGGGGAGCTGTTTTTT.

This clone was detected a few times. The V call is TRBV11-2, the J call TRBJ2-5; D is undetermined. Germline V gene lookup returns CDR1 SGHAT and CDR2 FQNNGV. The V and J ends lost 1 base and 4 bases respectively, with 16 bases between them. The CDR3 is 16 residues long. The CDR3 loop reads CASSLVKTPYGETQYF. The CDR3 DNA follows: TGTGCCAGCAGCTTAGTAAAGACCCCCTACGGAGAGACCCAGTACTTC.

This chain joins TRBV29-1 and TRBJ1-3; 7 nucleotides line up with TRBD1. The length of the CDR3 is 18 residues. The J segment lost 2 bases and the V segment lost 7 bases, leaving 20 bases of the junction unmatched. CDR1 SQVTM and CDR2 ANQGSEA come from the germline V gene. This chain's CDR3 is CSAHPPAARGTAGNTIYF. The CDR3 DNA reads TGCAGCGCTCACCCCCCCGCCGCGCGAGGGACAGCTGGAAACACCATATATTTT.

In its sample, this clone was seen once. The CDR3 DNA reads as TGTGCCAGCAATCAACCCCGGACAGTCTCCTACGAGCAGTACTTC. Protein sequence: CASNQPRTVSYEQYF. This chain connects TRBV2 to TRBJ2-7; D is possibly TRBD1 (6 bases). Trimming took 7 bases from V and 0 from J, leaving 16 bases between them. The CDR3 is made up of 15 amino acids. Per the germline V gene, CDR1 is SNHLY and CDR2 is FYNNEI.

This clone has a single count. The chain employs TRBV7-9 and TRBJ2-1; D remains ambiguous. The germline V and J ends were trimmed by 3 bases and 5 bases, with 11 bases remaining between them. The CDR3 consists of 14 residues. Germline V gene data show CDR1 as SEHNR and CDR2 as FQNEAQ (reference sequence). CDR3 in DNA: TGTGCCAGCAGCTTCGGTTCGGAAAACAATGAGCAGTTCTTC. It specifies CASSFGSENNEQFF. The full variable domain, its missing parts supplied by reference TRBV7-9 and TRBJ2-1, is DTGVSQNPRHKITKRGQNVTFRCDPISEHNRLYWYRQTLGQGPEFLTYFQNEAQLEKSRLLSDRFSAERPKGSFSTLEIQRTEQGDSAMYLCASSFGSENNEQFFGPGTRLTVL.

The gene calls are TRBV7-3 and TRBJ2-1, with unresolved D. Germline CDR1 and CDR2: SGHTA and FQGTGA. The CDR3 is 15 amino acids. V was shortened by 4 bases and J by 2 bases, with 12 bases between the two germline ends. The CDR3 reads CASSSTAATYNEQFF. The CDR3 DNA sequence: TGTGCCAGCAGCTCGACGGCAGCCACCTACAATGAGCAGTTCTTC.

This chain joins TRBV6-1 and TRBJ2-1; D possibly matches TRBD1 or TRBD2 (5 bases each). Germline assignment: CDR1 MNHNS and CDR2 SASEGT. With 5 bases removed from V and 7 bases from J, the gap between germline ends came to 15 bases. This CDR3 is 14 amino acids long. The CDR3 is CASSPLRGPNEQFF. CDR3 in DNA: TGTGCCAGCAGTCCTCTTCGGGGCCCAAATGAGCAGTTCTTC.

As DNA, the CDR3 is TGCAGCGTAGTAGGGGGACCGAACTATGGCTACACCTTC. Its translation: CSVVGGPNYGYTF. The chain links TRBV29-1 to TRBJ1-2, with a weak D call TRBD1 (6 bases). The CDR3 loop spans 13 amino acids. Trimming took 6 bases from V and 2 from J, leaving 13 bases between them. Germline values: CDR1 SQVTM, CDR2 ANQGSEA.